This TCR beta chain was sequenced during a study of cytotoxic CD8 clonotypes in ibrutinib-treated CLL. Study-level information: Results showed 25 or so partial and 2 complete responses; following median approximately 68 months, 14 remained remitted, approximately 12 advanced. Following treatment for a median roughly twelve months, range 6 to 36, response samples were then taken. Study outcomes and limitations: Baseline values of clonality outstripped age-matched healthy donors and followed circulating CD8+ T-cell counts.

Germline CDR1 MNHNY, CDR2 SVGAGI (reference sequence). The CDR3 consists of 15 residues. Trimming removed 5 bases at V and 3 bases at J, with 14 bases between. The targeted sequencing depth was 1 in 200,000 to 1 in 1 million T cells. The table came from immunoSEQ multiplex PCR; TCRdb's copy has only in-frame clones and leaves some out. Of around 76,000 clones listed, over 65% are singletons. This clone was recorded only once. Antigen specificity is unknown. The sequenced sample was PBMCs, obtained after 24 months of ibrutinib treatment. This receptor was identified in a human donor with chronic lymphocytic leukemia. The rearrangement joins TRBV6-6 to TRBJ1-5; D unclear. The CDR3 DNA sequence: TGTGCCAGCAGTCCCTGGCAGTATTTCAATCAGCCCCAGCATTTT. Protein sequence: CASSPWQYFNQPQHF.